This TCR beta chain derives from a study of T cells in localized non-small cell lung cancer. Trimming took 6 bases from V and 5 from J; bases not matched to a gene: 20. The CDR3 extends over 19 amino acids. Germline loops: CDR1 MNHEY, CDR2 SMNVEV (reference sequence). Concerning this clone: Its antigen is unidentified.

Study results and limitations: It was uninvolved adjacent lung that showed the highest T cell clonality, exceeding tumor.

This table comes from immunoSEQ multiplex PCR, and its TCRdb copy is limited to in-frame clones, with some not included. This table holds 40,000 to 60,000 clones, under 90% found once. The chain couples TRBV27 to TRBJ2-1; 9 nucleotides agree with TRBD1. The receptor comes from a man aged 35-69 years with stage III lung adenocarcinoma. Material: peripheral blood mononuclear cells, obtained before any cancer treatment. As DNA, the CDR3 is TGTGCCAGCAGCGACTCTCCGTGGCTGCGGGACAGGGACAACAATGAGCAGTTCTTC. This encodes CASSDSPWLRDRDNNEQFF.